This TCR beta chain was profiled in a study of blood T cell repertoires in COVID-19. Study information: The United States, Italy and Spain supplied acute and convalescent COVID-19 samples. PBMCs, B-cell-depleted T cells, or T cells provided the cDNA or gDNA that made up the material.

Germline V gene sequence: CDR1 LNHDA, CDR2 SQIVND (reference sequence). V was cut by 10 bases and J by 2 bases, with 18 bases left in between. The CDR3 totals 14 residues. Enrollment of patients from Seattle took place during active infection, with longitudinal follow-up. Authors' analysis steps: Estimates of nucleated cell counts were drawn from the amplification of reference gene primers. Assay used: immunoSEQ multiplex PCR; TCRdb lists only in-frame clones, some missing. From that table come the V and J calls and clone size; the DNA was used to work out D and trimming. Of 85,000 to 100,000 clones in the sample, 80% to 90% were seen once.

The TCR was taken from a man older than 75 with COVID-19, enrolled during active disease. Sequencing was carried out using peripheral blood. V and J are TRBV19 and TRBJ2-7; the D gene is possibly TRBD2 (5 bases). The CDR3, as DNA: TGTGCCAACCATGGCGGGCAGGCCACCTACGAGCAGTACTTC. This gives the protein CANHGGQATYEQYF.